These 19 T cell receptor beta chains share one sample of origin, sequenced in a study of T cells in Graves' hyperthyroidism and ophthalmopathy. Amplification targeted TCR beta CDR3 regions from RNA transcripts. Primed by the HTBI set, a first-round RT-PCR was run on the TCR CDR3. Each CDR3 protein is one row after TCRdb ran MiXCR on the multiplex PCR reads. This table has hundreds of thousands of distinct CDR3 sequences, 15% to 20% appearing once. The specimen sequenced was blood. These receptors originate from a woman in her forties or fifties with Graves' hyperthyroidism that later progressed to Graves' ophthalmopathy.

This clonotype was seen repeatedly, ten times or more. CDR3 residues: CASLAVGGTDTQYF. The CDR3 bases are TGTGCCAGCCTGGCAGTGGGGGGCACAGATACGCAGTATTTT. V is TRBV7-9 and J is TRBJ2-3; D tentatively fits TRBD1 or TRBD2 (5 bases each). The germline V gene encodes CDR1 SEHNR and CDR2 FQNEAQ (reference sequence). V lost 8 bases and J lost 1, with 13 bases in between. The CDR3 covers 14 residues.

This clonotype came up many times. The chain recombines TRBV5-1 with TRBJ2-3, with 7 bases that match TRBD1. V lost 0 bases and J lost 5; bases outside the gene matches: 3. This CDR3 has 14 residues. The germline V gene has CDR1 SGHRS and CDR2 YFSETQ. The CDR3 coding sequence is TGCGCCAGCAGCTTGGAGGGGGCAGGAGATACGCAGTATTTT. Translating it yields CASSLEGAGDTQYF.

The genes are TRBV2 and TRBJ1-3; no clear D gene. Trimming cost V 3 bases and J 9 bases, with 9 bases left between them. The CDR3 loop spans 12 amino acids. The germline gives CDR1 SNHLY, CDR2 FYNNEI. The CDR3 region is CASSDTLGTIYF. CDR3 DNA: TGTGCCAGCAGTGACACCTTAGGCACCATATATTTT.

The sample holds many counts of this clonotype. The chain has TRBV6-1 and TRBJ2-7; D perhaps matches TRBD1 (6 bases). The germline V and J ends were trimmed by 5 bases and 2 bases, with 19 bases remaining between them. Germline loops: CDR1 MNHNS, CDR2 SASEGT. This CDR3 comprises 16 residues. The CDR3 protein is CASSLERDMDTYEQYF. The CDR3 nucleotides read TGTGCCAGCAGTTTGGAAAGGGACATGGATACCTACGAGCAGTACTTC.

This clonotype has ten or more counts. The gene calls are TRBV3-1 and TRBJ1-3; D is unresolved. The CDR3 extends over 15 amino acids. Trimming removed 1 base at V and 8 bases at J, with 15 bases between. Germline lookup yields CDR1 LGHDT and CDR2 YNNKEL (reference sequence). CDR3 residues: CASSQGWMDGDTIYF. The DNA of the CDR3 is TGTGCCAGCAGCCAAGGATGGATGGATGGGGACACCATATATTTT.

This clonotype was counted only a few times. This CDR3 reads CASSTLNTGELFF. DNA for the CDR3: TGTGCCAGCAGCACCCTGAACACCGGGGAGCTGTTTTTT. The chain links TRBV7-6 to TRBJ2-2, with D unresolved. Germline lookup yields CDR1 SGHVS and CDR2 FNYEAQ. This CDR3 has 13 residues. V gave up 5 bases and J gave up 1 base, with 5 bases separating them.

This clonotype showed up many times. The rearrangement joins TRBV5-1 to TRBJ1-1; 8 nucleotides match TRBD1. Germline-derived CDR1 and CDR2 are SGHRS and YFSETQ. The CDR3 totals 15 residues. V dropped 4 bases and J dropped 5; count of bases not matched to a gene: 10. CDR3: CASSQMTTGDTEAFF. The DNA for the CDR3 is TGCGCCAGCAGCCAGATGACGACAGGGGATACTGAAGCTTTCTTT. Looking up the rest from reference TRBV5-1 and TRBJ1-1 gives the full variable domain: KAGVTQTPRYLIKTRGQQVTLSCSPISGHRSVSWYQQTPGQGLQFLFEYFSETQRNKGNFPGRFSGRQFSNSRSEMNVSTLELGDSALYLCASSQMTTGDTEAFFGQGTRLTVV.

This clonotype was seen repeatedly, ten times or more. This chain connects TRBV6-1 to TRBJ2-7; perhaps TRBD2 as D (5 bases). The CDR3 covers 14 residues. Germline CDR1 MNHNS, CDR2 SASEGT. The germline V and J ends were trimmed by 7 bases and 3 bases, with 16 bases remaining between them. The chain's CDR3 is CASNGLDGGYEQYF. DNA of the CDR3: TGTGCCAGCAATGGGCTAGACGGAGGCTACGAGCAGTACTTC.

The chain couples TRBV2 to TRBJ1-3; D not resolved. The germline V and J ends were trimmed by 2 bases and 0 bases, with 5 bases remaining between them. Germline CDR1 is SNHLY and CDR2 is FYNNEI. The CDR3 is 14 amino acids. CDR3 protein: CASSESSSGNTIYF. The DNA for the CDR3 is TGTGCCAGCAGTGAATCCAGCTCTGGAAACACCATATATTTT.

This chain joins TRBV9 and TRBJ2-5, with 9 bases lining up with TRBD2. The trim removed 6 bases at V and 4 bases at J, leaving 13 bases unmatched. CDR1 and CDR2 from the germline V gene are SGDLS and YYNGEE. The CDR3 sequence is 16 residues long. CDR3 in DNA: TGTGCCAGCACCTCGATGGCGGGGGGGCCTTTAGAGACCCAGTACTTC. Its protein is CASTSMAGGPLETQYF.

This clonotype was picked up a small number of times. This chain uses TRBV12-3 or TRBV12-4 with TRBJ2-2; D is perhaps TRBD2 (7 bases). V was pared by 6 bases and J by 3 bases, with 17 bases between. The length of the CDR3 is 16 residues. CDR3 amino acids: CASRKGGGGYTGELFF. The DNA of the CDR3 is TGTGCCAGCAGGAAGGGAGGGGGGGGGTACACCGGGGAGCTGTTTTTT.

This clonotype has at least ten counts. The V and J genes are TRBV7-3 and TRBJ2-1; TRBD2 agrees at 11 bases. V lost 1 base, J lost 7 bases, and 3 bases stayed unmatched. The CDR3 spans 15 residues. Germline CDR1 reads SGHTA; CDR2 reads FQGTGA. The DNA for the CDR3 is TGTGCCAGCAGCTTAATGTCTAGCGGGGGGAATGAGCAGTTCTTC. This sequence encodes CASSLMSSGGNEQFF.

V gene TRBV10-3 combines with J gene TRBJ2-7, with 9 bases matching TRBD2. The ends lost 4 bases at V and 5 bases at J; junction bases unmatched: 3. There are 13 residues in the CDR3. The V gene's germline CDR1 is ENHRY and CDR2 SYGVKD. This CDR3 reads CAISGLAENEQYF. The CDR3 nucleotides are TGTGCCATCAGTGGACTAGCGGAAAACGAGCAGTACTTC.

This clonotype was seen many times. V usage is TRBV6-1 and J usage is TRBJ1-1; D ambiguous. V was pared by 4 bases and J by 0 bases, with 12 bases between. The CDR3 runs 15 residues. Germline-derived CDR1 and CDR2 are MNHNS and SASEGT. The CDR3 region has the DNA TGTGCCAGCAGTGGAGGAGCAAGTTTGAACACTGAAGCTTTCTTT. This translates into CASSGGASLNTEAFF.

This clonotype was seen at least ten times. The chain recombines TRBV5-1 with TRBJ2-7; TRBD1 might be the D (5 bases). Trimming removed 0 bases at V and 5 bases at J, with 18 bases between. CDR1 and CDR2 from the germline V gene are SGHRS and YFSETQ. CDR3 length equals 16 residues. CDR3 in DNA: TGCGCCAGCAGCTTGGAGGCAGGGATTGGCAATCACGAGCAGTACTTC. Translation gives CASSLEAGIGNHEQYF.

V and J are TRBV3-1 and TRBJ2-3; perhaps D is TRBD1 or TRBD2 (5 bases each). This CDR3 spans 14 amino acids. V was trimmed by 0 bases and J by 7 bases, leaving 11 bases between them. CDR1 is LGHDT and CDR2 is YNNKEL in the germline V gene (reference sequence). This CDR3 is CASSQDTGRNTQYF. CDR3 DNA sequence: TGTGCCAGCAGCCAAGATACGGGGCGGAATACGCAGTATTTT.

This chain connects TRBV9 to TRBJ2-1; 8 bases map to TRBD1. The trim removed 0 bases at V and 6 bases at J, leaving 5 bases unmatched. This CDR3 has 15 residues. Germline V lookup: CDR1 SGDLS, CDR2 YYNGEE. DNA of the CDR3: TGTGCCAGCAGCGTAGACCCCAGGGGGCTCAATGAGCAGTTCTTC. It translates to CASSVDPRGLNEQFF.

V gene TRBV20-1 combines with J gene TRBJ2-3, with D unclear. The CDR3 runs to 13 residues. The germline V gene encodes CDR1 DFQATT and CDR2 SNEGSKA (reference sequence). Trimming pared 5 bases from V and 8 bases from J, leaving 17 bases between. The CDR3: CSAYGTAFGTQYF. For the CDR3, the DNA is TGCAGTGCTTACGGTACGGCTTTCGGTACGCAGTATTTT.

This clonotype turned up a few times. The rearrangement uses TRBV11-1 and TRBJ1-4, with D possibly TRBD1 on 6 matching bases. V shed 5 bases and J shed 0 bases, with 13 bases lying between them. CDR3 length: 16 amino acids. CDR1 is SGHAT, CDR2 FQDESV, per germline (reference sequence). The DNA for the CDR3 is TGTGCCAGCAGCGGGCGGACAGATGCAACTAATGAAAAACTGTTTTTT. Its protein product is CASSGRTDATNEKLFF. The full variable domain, in which reference TRBV11-1 and TRBJ1-4 provide the parts outside the CDR3, is EAEVAQSPRYKITEKSQAVAFWCDPISGHATLYWYRQILGQGPELLVQFQDESVVDDSQLPKDRFSAERLKGVDSTLKIQPAELGDSAMYLCASSGRTDATNEKLFFGSGTQLSVL.